In its sample, the clone carrying this TCR beta chain was seen a few times. This record belongs to a study of response to subunit inactivated influenza vaccine. This CDR3 is built from 14 residues. Trimming took 4 bases from V and 3 from J; bases not matched to a gene: 7. CDR1 is SQVTM and CDR2 is ANQGSEA in the germline V gene. In TCRdb, the RT-PCR reads were re-called with MiXCR into one record per CDR3 protein. Of fewer than 550,000 distinct CDR3 sequences detected, about 25% appear once; the ten largest clones hold 1.5% to 2%. The V call is TRBV29-1, the J call TRBJ1-1; 8 bases fit TRBD1. This clonotype was obtained from a man aged 50 to 59 who received an inactivated influenza vaccine. Sequences were derived from CD4+ T cells sorted from PBMCs, sampled roughly 5 days after vaccination. The CDR3 region is CSVARGRGDTEAFF. CDR3 sequence (DNA): TGCAGCGTTGCCAGGGGGCGCGGGGACACTGAAGCTTTCTTT. The whole variable domain, filled in from reference TRBV29-1 and TRBJ1-1, reads SAVISQKPSRDICQRGTSLTIQCQVDSQVTMMFWYRQQPGQSLTLIATANQGSEATYESGFVIDKFPISRPNLTFSTLTVSNMSPEDSSIYLCSVARGRGDTEAFFGQGTRLTVV.